These 12 T cell receptor beta chains were all obtained from the same sample, sequenced in a study of shared T cell receptors in the human thymus. The data were produced by immunoSEQ multiplex PCR, yet TCRdb's version contains in-frame clones alone and is incomplete. There are 500,000 to 850,000 clones in the sample; 80% to 90% occur only once, and more than 0.009% lies in the top ten. In addition, the sample was reused for a study of human thymus T cells.

The sequencing input was thymocytes. These receptor sequences come from a boy under three years old with a congenital heart defect.

The CDR3 DNA sequence: TGTGCCAGCAGTTTTTCTCTAGCGGGAGGTAATACCTACGAGCAGTACTTC. Translated: CASSFSLAGGNTYEQYF. The rearrangement joins TRBV28 to TRBJ2-7; TRBD2 agrees at 11 bases. Germline assignment: CDR1 MDHEN and CDR2 SYDVKM. V lost 3 bases to trimming and J lost 2 bases; unmatched junction nucleotides: 9. The CDR3 has 17 amino acids.

This chain joins TRBV25-1 and TRBJ2-5, with D perhaps matching TRBD1 (7 bases). The CDR3 has 15 residues. The ends were cut back, 3 bases at V and 5 bases at J, with 16 bases in the middle. Germline V gives CDR1 MGHDK, CDR2 SYGVNS. The CDR3 reads CASSDLGGTVETQYF. CDR3 DNA sequence: TGTGCCAGCAGTGATCTAGGGGGGACAGTTGAGACCCAGTACTTC.

The V and J genes are TRBV6-6 and TRBJ1-1, with 9 bases fitting TRBD1. The CDR3 totals 15 residues. Germline V gives CDR1 MNHNY, CDR2 SVGAGI (reference sequence). J lost 3 bases, V lost 4 bases, and 6 bases had no gene match. The CDR3: CASSSRGQGDTEAFF. The CDR3 DNA is TGTGCCAGCAGTTCCAGGGGACAGGGAGACACTGAAGCTTTCTTT.

The chain recombines TRBV11-1 with TRBJ1-2; 9 bases map to TRBD1. J was trimmed by 3 bases and V by 4 bases; bases with no gene match: 6. The CDR3 has 15 amino acids. Germline assignment: CDR1 SGHAT and CDR2 FQDESV (reference sequence). The CDR3 reads CASSSRDRADYGYTF. CDR3 DNA sequence: TGTGCCAGCAGCTCCAGGGACAGGGCGGACTATGGCTACACCTTC.

A remark on this clone: Different DNA sequences within this sample yield the same CDR3. The V gene is TRBV29-1, the J gene TRBJ1-1; D is perhaps TRBD1 (6 bases). Germline V gene lookup returns CDR1 SQVTM and CDR2 ANQGSEA. Trimming took 4 bases from V and 2 from J, leaving 11 bases between them. CDR3 length: 13 amino acids. CDR3 in amino acids: CSVGGGANTEAFF. CDR3 DNA sequence: TGCAGCGTTGGTGGGGGCGCAAACACTGAAGCTTTCTTT.

The chain combines TRBV25-1 with TRBJ1-1; 10 bases line up with TRBD1. Looked up from germline, CDR1 is MGHDK and CDR2 is SYGVNS. The CDR3 loop spans 16 amino acids. The J segment lost 5 bases and the V segment lost 9 bases, leaving 15 bases of the junction unmatched. CDR3 nucleotides: TGTGCCAGTAAGCCCGGGACAGGGGAGGGGGGAACTGAAGCTTTCTTT. This codes for CASKPGTGEGGTEAFF.

V and J are TRBV7-9 and TRBJ2-1, with 9 bases that match TRBD2. The V gene end was trimmed by 4 bases and the J gene end by 6 bases; junction bases not matched to a gene: 10. CDR3 length equals 16 residues. Germline-derived CDR1 and CDR2 are SEHNR and FQNEAQ (reference sequence). In DNA form, the CDR3 reads TGTGCCAGCAGCTCACTGGTGGGCGGGGGGGCCAATGAGCAGTTCTTC. Its translation: CASSSLVGGGANEQFF.

The sample holds one count of this clone. The same CDR3 is also encoded by other DNA sequences in this sample. V gene TRBV18 combines with J gene TRBJ1-1; D gene uncertain. The CDR3 has 13 residues. Trimming shortened V by 0 bases and J by 5 bases, and 7 bases separated the two germline ends. CDR1 and CDR2 from the germline V gene are KGHSH and LQKENI. Here the CDR3 DNA reads TGTGCCAGCTCACCACCGGCAGGAACTGAAGCTTTCTTT. Translating it yields CASSPPAGTEAFF.

The chain is built from TRBV19 and TRBJ2-7; D possibly corresponds to TRBD1 (6 bases). This CDR3 has 13 residues. The ends were cut back, 5 bases at V and 3 bases at J, with 11 bases in the middle. Germline V lookup: CDR1 LNHDA, CDR2 SQIVND (reference sequence). CDR3 protein: CASSRDTYYEQYF. In nucleotides, the CDR3 is TGTGCCAGTAGTCGGGACACCTACTACGAGCAGTACTTC.

The J gene is TRBJ1-2, the V gene TRBV2; D perhaps matches TRBD1 (5 bases). V lost 1 base to trimming and J lost 5 bases, with 14 bases between them. Germline V lookup: CDR1 SNHLY, CDR2 FYNNEI. The CDR3 contains 15 residues. In DNA, the CDR3 is TGTGCCAGCAGTGAAGATGTGGCAGACAGTTATGGCTACACCTTC. Translation: CASSEDVADSYGYTF. The full variable domain, rest sourced from reference TRBV2 and TRBJ1-2, is EPEVTQTPSHQVTQMGQEVILRCVPISNHLYFYWYRQILGQKVEFLVSFYNNEISEKSEIFDDQFSVERPDGSNFTLKIRSTKLEDSAMYFCASSEDVADSYGYTFGSGTRLTVV.

For this clone: The sample contains more than one DNA sequence encoding this CDR3. The rearrangement uses TRBV15 and TRBJ2-7; no reliable D call. Germline-derived CDR1 and CDR2 are LNHNV and YYDKDF (reference sequence). Trimming removed 0 bases at V and 4 bases at J, with 7 bases between. The CDR3 totals 13 residues. For the CDR3, the DNA is TGTGCCACCAGCAGAGATTACGGGTACGAGCAGTACTTC. Translated: CATSRDYGYEQYF.

The chain combines TRBV27 with TRBJ2-2; 12 nucleotides line up with TRBD1. V lost 4 bases, J lost 7 bases, and 13 bases stayed unmatched. Looked up from germline, CDR1 is MNHEY and CDR2 is SMNVEV (reference sequence). The CDR3 extends over 18 amino acids. The CDR3 region has the DNA TGTGCCAGCAGTTCCGGGACAGGGGGCGCTGGGAGGGGCGGGGAGCTGTTTTTT. Its translation is CASSSGTGGAGRGGELFF.